The rows below give T cell receptor beta chains drawn from one sample of a study of T cell responses to AZD1222 COVID-19 vaccine. Libraries were prepared by immunoSEQ multiplex PCR; TCRdb keeps only in-frame clonotypes and omits some of them. The data hold about 86,000 clones, with approximately 90% observed a single time. This sample comprised peripheral blood, obtained 28 days after the second AZD1222 dose. The source of these receptors is an adult who received the AZD1222 COVID-19 vaccine. Both conserved end residues are part of each CDR3. A D gene is named only where the DNA matches it firmly. Size tells how often a clone was seen (once, few, many) or the class of an expanded clone, and some rows leave it out.

J | D | size | V | CDR3 | DNA
TRBJ2-5 | - | - | TRBV6-5 | CASEAAEQETQYF | TGTGCCAGCGAGGCAGCGGAGCAAGAGACCCAGTACTTC
TRBJ1-4 | TRBD1 | few | TRBV15 | CATSPSAGTGEEKLFF | TGTGCCACCAGCCCCTCCGCCGGGACAGGGGAGGAAAAACTGTTTTTT
TRBJ1-2 | TRBD1 | - | TRBV27 | CASGQGYGYTF | TGTGCCAGCGGACAGGGGTATGGCTACACCTTC
TRBJ1-1 | TRBD1 | - | TRBV19 | CASRKQGAELNTEAFF | TGTGCCAGTAGAAAACAGGGGGCCGAACTGAACACTGAAGCTTTCTTT
TRBJ1-2 | - | few | TRBV6-5 | CASSYTAVNYGYTF | TGTGCCAGCAGTTATACAGCGGTGAACTATGGCTACACCTTC
TRBJ1-5 | TRBD1 | - | TRBV5-6 | CASSLAGQGNQPQHF | TGTGCCAGCAGCTTGGCGGGACAGGGCAATCAGCCCCAGCATTTT
TRBJ2-7 | - | once | TRBV3-1/TRBV3-2 | CASSTQGGSYEQYF | TGTGCCAGCAGCACACAGGGCGGGTCCTACGAGCAGTACTTC
TRBJ1-5 | - | - | TRBV27 | CASSLGGAHRNQPQHF | TGTGCCAGCAGTTTGGGGGGCGCCCATCGCAATCAGCCCCAGCATTTT
TRBJ2-1 | - | - | TRBV7-9 | CASSLATYNEQFF | TGTGCCAGCAGCTTAGCCACGTACAATGAGCAGTTCTTC
TRBJ2-2 | TRBD2 | - | TRBV7-9 | CASSGGGLEVTGELFF | TGTGCCAGCAGCGGGGGTGGACTAGAGGTCACCGGGGAGCTGTTTTTT
TRBJ2-3 | - | - | TRBV5-1 | CASSLVGGSSDTQYF | TGCGCCAGCAGCTTGGTTGGGGGCTCGTCAGATACGCAGTATTTT
TRBJ2-7 | TRBD2 | - | TRBV19 | CASSIEPSGGTYEQYF | TGTGCCAGTAGTATAGAGCCTAGCGGGGGAACCTACGAGCAGTACTTC
TRBJ2-1 | TRBD2 | - | TRBV29-1 | CSVDNSAGLAGGPNEQFF | TGCAGCGTTGATAACTCGGCCGGACTAGCGGGGGGGCCCAATGAGCAGTTCTTC
TRBJ2-7 | TRBD1 | - | TRBV5-6 | CASSTGGGYEQYF | TGTGCCAGCAGCACAGGGGGCGGATACGAGCAGTACTTC
TRBJ2-5 | - | - | TRBV19 | CASTPDSGPRETQYF | TGTGCCAGTACTCCGGATTCGGGGCCGAGAGAGACCCAGTACTTC
TRBJ1-6 | TRBD1 | - | TRBV5-1 | CASSKTGVGSPLHF | TGCGCCAGCAGCAAGACAGGGGTTGGATCACCCCTCCACTTT
TRBJ1-3 | - | - | TRBV13 | CASSLVGFWSGNTIYF | TGTGCCAGCAGCTTAGTTGGGTTCTGGTCTGGAAACACCATATATTTT
TRBJ1-6 | - | - | TRBV5-4 | CASSLAGGMYSPLHF | TGTGCCAGCAGCTTGGCCGGGGGTATGTATTCACCCCTCCACTTT
TRBJ1-3 | - | - | TRBV11-2 | CASSFSHGWVAEGNTIYF | TGTGCCAGCAGCTTTTCCCACGGCTGGGTGGCTGAGGGAAACACCATATATTTT
TRBJ2-7 | TRBD1 | once | TRBV5-4 | CASSLRQGSHEQYF | TGTGCCAGCAGCTTGCGACAGGGGAGCCACGAGCAGTACTTC
TRBJ2-3 | TRBD2 | once | TRBV6-4 | CASSASGSGGLEADTQYF | TGTGCCAGCAGTGCCTCTGGGAGCGGGGGGCTTGAGGCAGATACGCAGTATTTT
TRBJ2-2 | - | - | TRBV19 | CASSSPGTTTGELFF | TGTGCCAGTAGCAGCCCCGGGACAACAACCGGGGAGCTGTTTTTT
TRBJ1-1 | - | - | TRBV4-1 | CASSHSRGALTEAFF | TGCGCCAGCAGCCATTCCAGGGGAGCACTCACTGAAGCTTTCTTT
TRBJ1-2 | - | - | TRBV7-9 | CASSLDGRYGYTF | TGTGCCAGCAGCTTGGACGGAAGATATGGCTACACCTTC
TRBJ2-1 | TRBD2 | - | TRBV19 | CASSIALAGGPRPDNEQFF | TGTGCCAGTAGTATAGCACTAGCGGGGGGGCCTCGTCCAGACAATGAGCAGTTCTTC
TRBJ2-7 | TRBD1 | - | TRBV27 | CASSFTSTGGIEQYF | TGTGCCAGCAGTTTTACCTCGACAGGGGGCATCGAGCAGTACTTC
TRBJ2-5 | TRBD1 | - | TRBV18 | CASSPGTDQETQYF | TGTGCCAGCTCACCCGGGACAGACCAAGAGACCCAGTACTTC
TRBJ1-2 | - | few | TRBV4-2 | CASSQDLGINYGYTF | TGTGCCAGCAGCCAAGATCTTGGGATTAACTATGGCTACACCTTC
TRBJ2-7 | - | - | TRBV5-1 | CASSWSTGAYEQYF | TGCGCCAGCAGCTGGTCGACAGGAGCCTACGAGCAGTACTTC
TRBJ1-4 | - | - | TRBV20-1 | CSASSGGETNLGKLFF | TGCAGTGCTAGTTCGGGGGGCGAAACGAATCTGGGAAAACTGTTTTTT
TRBJ2-6 | - | - | TRBV14 | CASSPRRVSGANVLTF | TGTGCCAGCAGCCCCCGAAGGGTCTCTGGGGCCAACGTCCTGACTTTC